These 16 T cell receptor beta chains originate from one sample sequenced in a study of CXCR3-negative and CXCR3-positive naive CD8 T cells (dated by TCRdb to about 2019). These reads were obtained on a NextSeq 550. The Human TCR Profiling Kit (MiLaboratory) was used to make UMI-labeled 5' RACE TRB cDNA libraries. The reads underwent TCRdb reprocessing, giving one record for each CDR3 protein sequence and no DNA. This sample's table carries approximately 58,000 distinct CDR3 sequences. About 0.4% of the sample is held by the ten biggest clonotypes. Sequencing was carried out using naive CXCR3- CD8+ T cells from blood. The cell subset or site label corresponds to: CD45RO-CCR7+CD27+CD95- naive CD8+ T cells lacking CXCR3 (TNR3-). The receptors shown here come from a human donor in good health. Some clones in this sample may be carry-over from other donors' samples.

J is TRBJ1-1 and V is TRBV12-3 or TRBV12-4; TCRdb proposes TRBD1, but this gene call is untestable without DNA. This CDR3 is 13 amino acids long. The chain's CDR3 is CASSSTGDTEAFF.

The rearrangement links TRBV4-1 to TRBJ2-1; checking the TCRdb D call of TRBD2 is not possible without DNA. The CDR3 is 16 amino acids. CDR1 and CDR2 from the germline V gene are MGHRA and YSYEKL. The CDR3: CASSQERTSGYNEQFF.

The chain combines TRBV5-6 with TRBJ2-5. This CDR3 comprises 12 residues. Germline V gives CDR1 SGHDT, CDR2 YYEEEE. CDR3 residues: CASSLLAETQYF.

The CDR3 loop reads CASSFLSTGADEQFF. J is TRBJ2-1 and V is TRBV7-9; with no DNA, the TCRdb D assignment of TRBD1 cannot be verified. This CDR3 contains 15 residues. Per germline, CDR1 SEHNR and CDR2 FQNEAQ (reference sequence). Using reference TRBV7-9 and TRBJ2-1 for the parts outside the CDR3, the full variable domain is DTGVSQNPRHKITKRGQNVTFRCDPISEHNRLYWYRQTLGQGPEFLTYFQNEAQLEKSRLLSDRFSAERPKGSFSTLEIQRTEQGDSAMYLCASSFLSTGADEQFFGPGTRLTVL.

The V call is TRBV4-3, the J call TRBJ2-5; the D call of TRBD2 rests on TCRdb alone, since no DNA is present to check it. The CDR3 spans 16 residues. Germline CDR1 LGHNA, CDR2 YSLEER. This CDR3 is CASSQDGTSDQETQYF.

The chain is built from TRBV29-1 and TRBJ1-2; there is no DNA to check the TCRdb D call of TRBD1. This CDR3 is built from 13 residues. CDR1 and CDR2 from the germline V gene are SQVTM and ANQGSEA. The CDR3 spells CSVEPGTGLGYTF. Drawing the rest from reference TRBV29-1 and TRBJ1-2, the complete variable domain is SAVISQKPSRDICQRGTSLTIQCQVDSQVTMMFWYRQQPGQSLTLIATANQGSEATYESGFVIDKFPISRPNLTFSTLTVSNMSPEDSSIYLCSVEPGTGLGYTFGSGTRLTVV.

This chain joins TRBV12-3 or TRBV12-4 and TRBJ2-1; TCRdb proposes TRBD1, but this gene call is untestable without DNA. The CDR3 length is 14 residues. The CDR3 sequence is CASAEGASIDEQFF.

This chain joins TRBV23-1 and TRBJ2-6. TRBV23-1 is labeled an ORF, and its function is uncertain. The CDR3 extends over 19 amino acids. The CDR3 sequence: CASSPSEGGPNSGANVLTF.

The chain's CDR3 is CASSLADRVVTEAFF. V is TRBV7-9 and J is TRBJ1-1; TCRdb gives TRBD1 as the D gene, but with no DNA this cannot be confirmed. Germline V gene sequence: CDR1 SEHNR, CDR2 FQNEAQ (reference sequence). The CDR3 loop spans 15 amino acids.

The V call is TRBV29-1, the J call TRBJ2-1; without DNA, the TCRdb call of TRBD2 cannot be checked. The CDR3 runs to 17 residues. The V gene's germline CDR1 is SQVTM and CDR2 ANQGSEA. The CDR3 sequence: CSVEKGGRASGGNEQFF.

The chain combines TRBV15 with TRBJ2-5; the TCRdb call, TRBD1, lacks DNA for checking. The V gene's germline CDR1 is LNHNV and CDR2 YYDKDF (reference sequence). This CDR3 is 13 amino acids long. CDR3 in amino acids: CATYGGGGETQYF.

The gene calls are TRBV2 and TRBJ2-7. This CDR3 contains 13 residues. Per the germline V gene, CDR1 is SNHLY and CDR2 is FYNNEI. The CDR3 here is CASSVAAIYEQYF.

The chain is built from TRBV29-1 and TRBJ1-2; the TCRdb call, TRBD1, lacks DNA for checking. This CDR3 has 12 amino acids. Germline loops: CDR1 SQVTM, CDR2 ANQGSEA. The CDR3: CSVLGDRGGYTF. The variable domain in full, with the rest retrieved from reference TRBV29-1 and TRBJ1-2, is SAVISQKPSRDICQRGTSLTIQCQVDSQVTMMFWYRQQPGQSLTLIATANQGSEATYESGFVIDKFPISRPNLTFSTLTVSNMSPEDSSIYLCSVLGDRGGYTFGSGTRLTVV.

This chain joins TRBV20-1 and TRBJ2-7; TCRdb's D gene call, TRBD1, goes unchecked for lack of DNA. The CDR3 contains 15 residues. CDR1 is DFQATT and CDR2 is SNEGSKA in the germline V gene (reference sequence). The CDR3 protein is CSARDLRGGPVEQYF.

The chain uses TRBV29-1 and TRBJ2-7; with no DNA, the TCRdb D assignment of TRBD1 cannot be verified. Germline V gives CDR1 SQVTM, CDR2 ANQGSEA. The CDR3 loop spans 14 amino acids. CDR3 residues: CSAQGFASSYEQYF.

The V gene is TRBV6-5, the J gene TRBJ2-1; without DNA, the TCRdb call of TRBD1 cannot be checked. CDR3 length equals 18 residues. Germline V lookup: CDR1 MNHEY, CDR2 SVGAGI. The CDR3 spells CASSYAQPVSGRNNEQFF.